Following are 31 T cell receptor beta chains from one sample sequenced in a study of Ad26.COV2.S vaccination and SARS-CoV-2 variants. The treatment is: around 19 received Ad26.COV2.S at low or high dose, single or two shots; several received placebo; per-sample allocation not given. Sampling took place 63 days after the first vaccine or placebo injection. Profiled with immunoSEQ multiplex PCR; TCRdb holds only in-frame clones, not every one. The sample shows approximately 460,000 clones, 80% to 90% of them seen only once. Here the sequenced sample was peripheral blood, taken in a trial of Ad26.COV2.S vaccine versus placebo. The receptors shown here come from a person between 18 and 65 years old who received the Ad26.COV2.S COVID-19 vaccine or a placebo.

This clone was counted a single time. The chain has TRBV30 and TRBJ1-1; the match to TRBD1 covers 8 bases. The CDR3 is 15 amino acids. V trimming: 2 bases; J trimming: 1 base; junction bases outside the gene matches: 6. Per the germline V gene, CDR1 is GTSNPN and CDR2 is SVGIG (reference sequence). This CDR3 reads CAWSFLDRENTEAFF. The CDR3 DNA sequence: TGTGCCTGGAGTTTTTTGGACAGGGAGAACACTGAAGCTTTCTTT.

CDR3 DNA: TGTGCCAGCAGTTCCGAAGGGACCCAACAAGAGACCCAGTACTTC. Its translation: CASSSEGTQQETQYF. This chain connects TRBV27 to TRBJ2-5; D may be TRBD1 or TRBD2 (5 bases each). CDR1 MNHEY and CDR2 SMNVEV come from the germline V gene (reference sequence). Trimming stripped 4 bases from V and 2 bases from J, with 14 bases between. CDR3 length equals 15 residues.

The chain has TRBV7-3 and TRBJ2-3, with 16 bases identical to TRBD2. Per the germline V gene, CDR1 is SGHTA and CDR2 is FQGTGA. V lost 2 bases, J lost 4 bases, and 15 bases stayed unmatched. The CDR3 has 21 residues. CDR3 in DNA: TGTGCCAGCAGCTTACGAGGGGGACTAGCGGGAGGGGTAAGCACCGCAGATACGCAGTATTTT. As protein: CASSLRGGLAGGVSTADTQYF. The variable domain in full, completed from reference TRBV7-3 and TRBJ2-3, reads GAGVSQTPSNKVTEKGKYVELRCDPISGHTALYWYRQSLGQGPEFLIYFQGTGAADDSGLPNDRFFAVRPEGSVSTLKIQRTERGDSAVYLCASSLRGGLAGGVSTADTQYFGPGTRLTVL.

The chain carries TRBV27 and TRBJ1-1, with 7 nucleotides matching TRBD1. V gave up 6 bases and J gave up 0 bases; unmatched junction bases: 7. This CDR3 contains 15 residues. Germline V CDR1 and CDR2: MNHEY, SMNVEV (reference sequence). The CDR3 reads CASRRQGSMNTEAFF. CDR3 bases: TGTGCCAGCAGAAGACAGGGTTCAATGAACACTGAAGCTTTCTTT.

The chain recombines TRBV5-1 with TRBJ1-1; TRBD1 is a possible D gene (5 bases). Between the trimmed V and J ends, which lost 2 bases and 0 bases, there was a span of 14 bases. In germline, CDR1 is SGHRS, CDR2 YFSETQ. The CDR3 sequence is 16 residues long. CDR3 bases: TGCGCCAGCAGCTTCGAGCATAAACAGGTGAACACTGAAGCTTTCTTT. Its translation: CASSFEHKQVNTEAFF.

V is TRBV19 and J is TRBJ2-2; 11 nucleotides line up with TRBD2. This CDR3 region has 15 residues. V dropped 7 bases and J dropped 5; count of bases not matched to a gene: 6. Germline V gene lookup returns CDR1 LNHDA and CDR2 SQIVND (reference sequence). CDR3 protein: CASIGLAGGTGELFF. CDR3 nucleotides: TGTGCCAGTATAGGGCTAGCGGGGGGTACCGGGGAGCTGTTTTTT. Looking up the rest from reference TRBV19 and TRBJ2-2 gives the full variable domain: DGGITQSPKYLFRKEGQNVTLSCEQNLNHDAMYWYRQDPGQGLRLIYYSQIVNDFQKGDIAEGYSVSREKKESFPLTVTSAQKNPTAFYLCASIGLAGGTGELFFGEGSRLTVL.

This rearrangement joins TRBV10-3 to TRBJ1-1, with no clear D. Germline-derived CDR1 and CDR2 are ENHRY and SYGVKD. The CDR3 loop spans 15 amino acids. V lost 3 bases, J lost 8 bases, and 19 bases lay in between. The CDR3 DNA sequence: TGTGCCATCAGTGATGGAAAACAGCTCGGCGCGGAAGCTTTCTTT. Translated: CAISDGKQLGAEAFF.

CDR3: CAGGGRVSYGELFF. The CDR3 DNA follows: TGTGCCGGGGGTGGCAGGGTATCTTACGGGGAGCTGTTTTTT. The chain couples TRBV6-5 to TRBJ2-2; either TRBD1 or TRBD2 may fit D (5 bases each). CDR1 is MNHEY and CDR2 is SVGAGI in the germline V gene. This CDR3 spans 14 amino acids. The ends were cut back, 11 bases at V and 7 bases at J, with 20 bases in the middle.

The rearrangement joins TRBV5-1 to TRBJ1-2; unclear D gene. Germline-derived CDR1 and CDR2 are SGHRS and YFSETQ. The V end was cut by 5 bases, the J end by 5 bases, with 16 bases between. The CDR3 has 14 residues. For the CDR3, the DNA is TGCGCCAGCAGGTTGACCTCGGGCATGTATGGCTACACCTTC. Translated, it gives CASRLTSGMYGYTF.

The J gene is TRBJ1-4, the V gene TRBV11-2; TRBD1 matches at 7 bases. The germline CDR1 and CDR2 sequences are SGHAT and FQNNGV. J gave up 0 bases and V 1 base, and 5 bases lay outside the gene matches. CDR3 length equals 17 residues. CDR3 residues: CASSLVQGVSTNEKLFF. The CDR3 DNA is TGTGCCAGCAGCTTAGTCCAGGGGGTATCAACTAATGAAAAACTGTTTTTT.

This clone has only one observation. In DNA form, the CDR3 reads TGTGCCAGCAGCCAAGATTGGGTTGTGAACACTGAAGCTTTCTTT. Amino acid sequence: CASSQDWVVNTEAFF. The rearrangement joins TRBV3-1 (or the pseudogene TRBV3-2) to TRBJ1-1; D uncertain. The CDR3 contains 15 residues. Trimming took 0 bases from V and 0 from J, leaving 8 bases between them. Germline V gives CDR1 LGHDT, CDR2 YNNKEL (reference sequence).

The chain uses TRBV7-8 and TRBJ2-5; 8 bases match TRBD2. The V segment lost 3 bases and the J segment 2 bases; nucleotides outside the gene matches: 11. Germline V gene lookup returns CDR1 SGHVS and CDR2 FQNEAQ. This CDR3 has 17 residues. The CDR3 loop is CASSFEGLVRSQETQYF. CDR3 nucleotide sequence: TGTGCCAGCAGCTTTGAGGGACTAGTTAGGAGTCAAGAGACCCAGTACTTC.

The rearrangement joins TRBV4-1 to TRBJ1-1; D remains ambiguous. Trimming shortened V by 1 base and J by 3 bases, and 15 bases separated the two germline ends. In germline, CDR1 is MGHRA, CDR2 YSYEKL. CDR3 length: 16 amino acids. The CDR3 sequence is CASSQVVSAPYTEAFF. The CDR3 nucleotides are TGCGCCAGCAGCCAAGTCGTGTCTGCCCCGTACACTGAAGCTTTCTTT.

The chain uses TRBV7-2 and TRBJ1-2; D may be TRBD1 (6 bases). This CDR3 is 14 amino acids long. Per the germline V gene, CDR1 is SGHTA and CDR2 is FQGNSA. The V end was cut by 4 bases, the J end by 5 bases, with 14 bases between. The CDR3 spells CASSSRQAWYGYTF. DNA of the CDR3: TGTGCCAGCAGCTCGAGACAGGCCTGGTATGGCTACACCTTC.

The rearrangement uses TRBV11-3 and TRBJ2-2; 7 nucleotides align to TRBD2. J gave up 4 bases and V 4 bases, and 6 bases lay outside the gene matches. This CDR3 region has 15 residues. Germline CDR1 is SGHNT and CDR2 is YENEEA. DNA of the CDR3: TGTGCCAGCAGCTCGCGGACTAGTCCCACCGGGGAGCTGTTTTTT. This sequence encodes CASSSRTSPTGELFF.

This clone was seen a single time. The J gene is TRBJ2-7, the V gene TRBV5-5; 9 nucleotides line up with TRBD1. The germline gives CDR1 SGHKS, CDR2 YYEKEE (reference sequence). CDR3 length: 15 residues. J lost 3 bases, V lost 4 bases, and 8 bases had no gene match. This chain's CDR3 is CASSPIPGQGYEQYF. CDR3 in DNA: TGTGCCAGCAGCCCAATTCCGGGACAGGGCTACGAGCAGTACTTC. Drawing the rest from reference TRBV5-5 and TRBJ2-7, the complete variable domain is DAGVTQSPTHLIKTRGQQVTLRCSPISGHKSVSWYQQVLGQGPQFIFQYYEKEERGRGNFPDRFSARQFPNYSSELNVNALLLGDSALYLCASSPIPGQGYEQYFGPGTRLTVT.

The V gene is TRBV25-1, the J gene TRBJ2-7; the D is unclear. This CDR3 comprises 12 residues. Germline-derived CDR1 and CDR2 are MGHDK and SYGVNS. V was cut by 3 bases and J by 2 bases, with 5 bases left in between. For the CDR3, the DNA is TGTGCCAGCAGTGATCAGACCTACGAGCAGTACTTC. It encodes CASSDQTYEQYF.

The V and J genes are TRBV6-5 and TRBJ2-2, with D possibly TRBD2 on 5 matching bases. Trimming left V 6 bases short and J 7 bases short, with 18 bases between. The CDR3 covers 15 residues. Germline assignment: CDR1 MNHEY and CDR2 SVGAGI. The CDR3 nucleotides are TGTGCCAGCAGCAGGCAGTATGCGGCGGGCGGGGAGCTGTTTTTT. This codes for CASSRQYAAGGELFF.

The chain recombines TRBV7-2 with TRBJ2-3; tentatively, D is TRBD1 or TRBD2 (7 bases each). The germline V and J ends were trimmed by 8 bases and 4 bases, with 10 bases remaining between them. Germline-derived CDR1 and CDR2 are SGHTA and FQGNSA. This CDR3 has 12 residues. CDR3 DNA: TGTGCCAGCCAGGGGGGGTCAGATACGCAGTATTTT. Protein sequence: CASQGGSDTQYF.

This clone was counted between two and nine times. V usage is TRBV21-1 and J usage is TRBJ1-5. TRBV21-1 is tagged as a pseudogene. The CDR3 contains 14 residues. The CDR3: CASSRPGGDQPQHF. CDR3 nucleotides: TGTGCCAGCAGCAGACCCGGGGGGGATCAGCCCCAGCATTTT.

V usage is TRBV27 and J usage is TRBJ1-3; D gene unclear. The CDR3 contains 13 residues. With 11 bases removed from V and 4 bases from J, the gap between germline ends came to 15 bases. Germline lookup yields CDR1 MNHEY and CDR2 SMNVEV (reference sequence). The CDR3 here is CAPLGTTGNTIYF. In DNA form, the CDR3 reads TGTGCCCCCCTAGGCACAACGGGAAACACCATATATTTT.

The rearrangement joins TRBV28 to TRBJ1-4, with TRBD1 matching over 7 bases. This CDR3 is 15 amino acids long. With V trimmed by 1 base and J by 8 bases, 7 bases remained unmatched. Per germline, CDR1 MDHEN and CDR2 SYDVKM. As DNA, the CDR3 is TGTGCCAGCAGTTTATCGTACAGGGGTGGAGAAAAACTGTTTTTT. Translated, it gives CASSLSYRGGEKLFF.

V is TRBV28 and J is TRBJ1-5; the D gene is possibly TRBD1 (5 bases). Germline V gives CDR1 MDHEN, CDR2 SYDVKM. This CDR3 has 16 residues. Trimming removed 4 bases from V and 2 bases from J, with 15 bases in between. The CDR3 nucleotides read TGTGCCAGCAGTTCTCCACAGGTGTTCGGCAATCAGCCCCAGCATTTT. Its translation is CASSSPQVFGNQPQHF.

About this clone: Distinct nucleotide sequences in the sample also encode this CDR3. The chain joins TRBV6-5 to TRBJ1-5; TRBD1 is a possible D gene (5 bases). The CDR3 covers 13 residues. V was clipped by 6 bases and J by 3 bases, with 9 bases between them. Germline CDR1 MNHEY, CDR2 SVGAGI. The CDR3 nucleotides read TGTGCCAGCAGGGAGGGGAACAATCAGCCCCAGCATTTT. The encoded protein is CASREGNNQPQHF.

This sequence joins TRBV6-5 and TRBJ1-2; maybe TRBD1 (5 bases). The CDR3 is 13 amino acids. The germline CDR1 and CDR2 sequences are MNHEY and SVGAGI. V lost 4 bases to trimming and J lost 4 bases, with 10 bases between them. This CDR3 reads CASSSSGIYGYTF. The CDR3 region has the DNA TGTGCCAGCAGTTCCTCAGGGATCTATGGCTACACCTTC.

The rearrangement joins TRBV30 to TRBJ2-2; 9 positions match TRBD1. Germline CDR1 and CDR2: GTSNPN and SVGIG (reference sequence). The CDR3 consists of 15 residues. The junction had 8 bases not matched to a gene; V was cut back by 5 bases and J by 4 bases. For the CDR3, the DNA is TGTGCCTGGGACCGGGACAGGGTATCCACCGGGGAGCTGTTTTTT. Translated: CAWDRDRVSTGELFF.

This chain connects TRBV29-1 to TRBJ2-7, with 12 bases aligning to TRBD2. The CDR3 length is 14 residues. Germline CDR1 reads SQVTM; CDR2 reads ANQGSEA. The V segment lost 6 bases and the J segment 0 bases; nucleotides outside the gene matches: 3. The CDR3 nucleotides read TGCAGCGTAGAGACTAGCGGGAGCTCCTACGAGCAGTACTTC. Its translation: CSVETSGSSYEQYF.

This sequence joins TRBV28 and TRBJ1-1; 7 bases fit TRBD1. The CDR3 is made up of 13 amino acids. J was trimmed by 5 bases and V by 7 bases; bases with no gene match: 7. The germline gives CDR1 MDHEN, CDR2 SYDVKM. CDR3 residues: CASMGQGVTEAFF. The CDR3 DNA is TGTGCCAGCATGGGCCAGGGGGTTACTGAAGCTTTCTTT.

The J gene is TRBJ1-6, the V gene TRBV9; TRBD1 is a possible D gene (5 bases). V lost 2 bases and J lost 9, with 12 bases in between. There are 14 residues in the CDR3. Germline V gene sequence: CDR1 SGDLS, CDR2 YYNGEE. The CDR3 here is CASSVRGLGSPLHF. CDR3 DNA sequence: TGTGCCAGCAGCGTGAGGGGATTGGGTTCACCCCTCCACTTT.

This chain connects TRBV5-1 to TRBJ1-4; 7 bases are shared with TRBD1. The germline gives CDR1 SGHRS, CDR2 YFSETQ. The CDR3 covers 14 residues. Unmatched junction bases numbered 6, after V lost 2 bases and J lost 8 bases. The CDR3 reads CASSFEQGSEKLFF. CDR3 coding DNA: TGCGCCAGCAGCTTCGAACAGGGGAGCGAAAAACTGTTTTTT.

The genes are TRBV28 and TRBJ2-2, with D maybe TRBD2 (5 bases). The CDR3 length is 15 residues. Looked up from germline, CDR1 is MDHEN and CDR2 is SYDVKM. Trimming cost V 7 bases and J 2 bases, with 14 bases left between them. This chain's CDR3 is CASILGGLNTGELFF. CDR3 DNA: TGTGCCAGCATCCTCGGAGGCCTAAACACCGGGGAGCTGTTTTTT.